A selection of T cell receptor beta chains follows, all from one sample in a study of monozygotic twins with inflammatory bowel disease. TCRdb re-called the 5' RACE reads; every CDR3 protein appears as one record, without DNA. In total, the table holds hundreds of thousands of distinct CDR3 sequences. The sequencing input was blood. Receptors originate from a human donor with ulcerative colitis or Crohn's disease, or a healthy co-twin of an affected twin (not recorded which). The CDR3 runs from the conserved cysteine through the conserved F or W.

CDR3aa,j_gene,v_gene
CASSWGTGASEKLFF,TRBJ1-4,TRBV6-5
CASSQGTSQTQYF,TRBJ2-5,TRBV4-3
CASSSYRGPTGELFF,TRBJ2-2,TRBV7-9
CSAPTPDTQYF,TRBJ2-3,TRBV20-1
CASSQARAGIFYGYTF,TRBJ1-2,TRBV4-3
CASSGRRVAGTGELFF,TRBJ2-2,TRBV6-2/TRBV6-3
CASAGRERGTQYF,TRBJ2-5,TRBV19
CASSFGGIYGYTF,TRBJ1-2,TRBV12-3/TRBV12-4
CASFPSSSYNSPLHF,TRBJ1-6,TRBV6-1
CASSQEPQVRAGGYTF,TRBJ1-2,TRBV4-3
CASSSYTGIASEQYF,TRBJ2-7,TRBV11-2
CSAIPTGGNQPQHF,TRBJ1-5,TRBV20-1
CASSLAQGILAPLHF,TRBJ1-6,TRBV7-8
CASSDTDSPRETQYF,TRBJ2-5,TRBV28
CASSLYLQGGDTQYF,TRBJ2-3,TRBV5-1
CATKVGAGLSYEQYF,TRBJ2-7,TRBV15
CASSSEVANSPLHF,TRBJ1-6,TRBV11-1
CASSKGVSNTEAFF,TRBJ1-1,TRBV5-4
CASKSQAAGNEKLFF,TRBJ1-4,TRBV3-1
CSAREGVGSGLDTQYF,TRBJ2-3,TRBV20-1
CASGRASQETQYF,TRBJ2-5,TRBV7-3
CATSSPRSAKNIQYF,TRBJ2-4,TRBV15
CASSLNRETQPQHF,TRBJ1-5,TRBV7-2
CASSFLGSGQNYGYTF,TRBJ1-2,TRBV28
CASIPSGAVAVHVAGELFF,TRBJ2-2,TRBV11-1
CASRAAVSYEQYF,TRBJ2-7,TRBV6-2/TRBV6-3
CASRARYQETQYF,TRBJ2-5,TRBV2
CSARNGERASYEQYF,TRBJ2-7,TRBV20-1
CASSLGGSRREQYF,TRBJ2-7,TRBV7-2
CASSFLPSSGDNVLTF,TRBJ2-6,TRBV6-2/TRBV6-3
CASSGGDAYNEQFF,TRBJ2-1,TRBV12-3/TRBV12-4
CASSSGTGFGQPQHF,TRBJ1-5,TRBV11-2
CASSLRDYSYEQYF,TRBJ2-7,TRBV3-1